The 11 T cell receptor beta chains below all came from one sample that was sequenced in a study of CD8 T cells in ankylosing spondylitis. TCRdb re-derived calls from the 5' RACE reads in MiXCR, one entry per CDR3 protein. The table has around 33,000 distinct CDR3 sequences, about 7.8% seen once; the top ten hold roughly 10%. Source material: blood, either unsorted or a sorted T cell fraction (not recorded which). The receptors derive from a male donor with ankylosing spondylitis or in good health (not recorded which).

This clonotype was recorded at least ten times. The chain links TRBV24-1 to TRBJ2-1, with unresolved D. The CDR3 is 13 residues long. Germline CDR1 reads KGHDR; CDR2 reads SFDVKD. V gave up 6 bases and J gave up 7 bases, with 12 bases separating them. This CDR3 reads CATSSTHWNEQFF. The CDR3 nucleotides read TGTGCCACCAGTAGTACTCATTGGAATGAGCAGTTCTTC.

The chain joins TRBV27 to TRBJ2-7; a weak D match, TRBD1 (5 bases). This CDR3 spans 14 amino acids. Germline V lookup: CDR1 MNHEY, CDR2 SMNVEV (reference sequence). The germline V and J ends were trimmed by 8 bases and 5 bases, with 19 bases remaining between them. In nucleotides, the CDR3 is TGTGCCAGCGCGACGACAGTGCGTATGGACGAGCAGTACTTC. Translated: CASATTVRMDEQYF.

The sample holds many counts of this clonotype. CDR3 residues: CASSPSSGGAGEQYF. The DNA of the CDR3 is TGTGCCAGCAGCCCAAGTTCGGGGGGAGCGGGTGAGCAGTACTTC. V is TRBV7-7 and J is TRBJ2-7, with 7 bases matching TRBD2. This CDR3 contains 15 residues. Germline CDR1 is SSHAT and CDR2 is FNYEAQ (reference sequence). The V gene end was trimmed by 5 bases and the J gene end by 7 bases; junction bases not matched to a gene: 14.

This clonotype appeared many times. This chain connects TRBV5-6 to TRBJ2-1; a weak D match, TRBD2 (6 bases). V lost 8 bases and J 0 bases, leaving 12 bases between the germline ends. CDR3 length: 14 amino acids. Germline CDR1 is SGHDT and CDR2 is YYEEEE. CDR3 DNA: TGTGCCAGTGCTAGCGAGAGCTCCTACAATGAGCAGTTCTTC. Translation gives CASASESSYNEQFF.

This clonotype was seen a handful of times. The rearrangement uses TRBV20-1 and TRBJ2-5, with 11 bases lining up with TRBD2. This CDR3 is 14 amino acids long. V lost 5 bases, J lost 1 base, and 3 bases stayed unmatched. Germline CDR1 and CDR2: DFQATT and SNEGSKA (reference sequence). As DNA, the CDR3 is TGCAGTGCTGTTGGGACTAGCGGCCAAGAGACCCAGTACTTC. Amino acids: CSAVGTSGQETQYF.

CDR3 in amino acids: CASSPRLAGDEQYF. In nucleotides, the CDR3 is TGTGCCAGCTCACCGCGGCTGGCGGGAGACGAGCAGTACTTC. The chain recombines TRBV18 with TRBJ2-7; 7 positions match TRBD2. Germline V CDR1 and CDR2: KGHSH, LQKENI. V shed 3 bases and J 5 bases; nucleotides not matched to a gene: 7. The CDR3 length is 14 residues.

This clonotype was seen at least ten times. CDR3 region: CASRVGLNTEAFF. The CDR3 DNA follows: TGCGCCAGCAGGGTTGGCCTGAACACTGAAGCTTTCTTT. This chain links TRBV5-1 with TRBJ1-1; D call uncertain. The CDR3 contains 13 residues. Deletions cut 5 bases from V and 0 bases from J, with 8 bases between. Germline lookup yields CDR1 SGHRS and CDR2 YFSETQ.

This clonotype was observed many times. The chain recombines TRBV2 with TRBJ2-1; 11 positions match TRBD2. Germline loops: CDR1 SNHLY, CDR2 FYNNEI. Trimming took 6 bases from V and 3 from J; bases not matched to a gene: 7. CDR3 length: 16 amino acids. The chain's CDR3 is CASRGKLAGVYNEQFF. The DNA for the CDR3 is TGTGCCAGCAGGGGGAAACTAGCGGGAGTCTACAATGAGCAGTTCTTC.

There are a few counts of this clonotype. In DNA, the CDR3 is TGTGCCAGCAGCTCGAGGACTAGCGGATACAATGAGCAGTTCTTC. This gives the protein CASSSRTSGYNEQFF. The chain is built from TRBV7-9 and TRBJ2-1; TRBD2 matches at 10 bases. The V and J ends lost 4 bases and 4 bases, in that order; junction bases with no gene match: 4. Germline CDR1 reads SEHNR; CDR2 reads FQNEAQ (reference sequence). This CDR3 is 15 amino acids long.

This clonotype turned up a few times. The rearrangement links TRBV29-1 to TRBJ2-1; the match to TRBD2 covers 8 bases. Germline V CDR1 and CDR2: SQVTM, ANQGSEA. This CDR3 region has 14 residues. V shed 5 bases and J 4 bases; nucleotides not matched to a gene: 7. This CDR3 reads CSVWIAGFYNEQFF. CDR3 nucleotides: TGCAGCGTTTGGATAGCGGGGTTTTACAATGAGCAGTTCTTC.

The J gene is TRBJ2-4, the V gene TRBV7-9; maybe TRBD1 (6 bases). Germline V gene lookup returns CDR1 SEHNR and CDR2 FQNEAQ (reference sequence). The CDR3 has 16 residues. V lost 5 bases and J lost 0, with 14 bases in between. The CDR3 protein is CASSSRDITAKNIQYF. The CDR3 nucleotides are TGTGCCAGCAGCAGTCGGGACATAACAGCCAAAAACATTCAGTACTTC.